These T cell receptor beta chains were read from a single sample in a study of blood T cell repertoires in COVID-19. Repertoires were generated with immunoSEQ multiplex PCR, while TCRdb's copy carries only in-frame clones and drops some. The table records 65,000 to 95,000 clones, roughly 92% of them present only once. Sequenced: peripheral blood. The receptors here all came from a man aged 50-60 years with COVID-19, enrolled during active disease. Both conserved end residues are part of each CDR3. Fields, in order: J gene, D gene, clone size, CDR3 length, V gene, CDR3 DNA, CDR3 protein. D genes are given only for firm matches. Expanded clones get a size class; other rows say once, few or many, or leave the size out.

>TRBJ2-6|TRBD1|NA|17|TRBV18
TGTGCCAGCTCACCAGAGACAGGGGGGTCTGGGGCCAACGTCCTGACTTTC
CASSPETGGSGANVLTF
>TRBJ2-4|TRBD1|NA|16|TRBV28
TGTGCCAGCAGCTACCGGTCTACGGGACAGGCAAACATTCAGTACTTC
CASSYRSTGQANIQYF
>TRBJ1-2|TRBD1|once|15|TRBV11-2
TGTGCCAGCAGCTTAGGGGCCGGACAGGGACATGGCTACACCTTC
CASSLGAGQGHGYTF
>TRBJ2-5|TRBD1|NA|15|TRBV28
TGTGCCAGCAGTCGACAGGGGGCGCAGTCGGAGACCCAGTACTTC
CASSRQGAQSETQYF
>TRBJ2-2|TRBD2|NA|14|TRBV10-2
TGCGCCAGCAGCGTACTAGCGGCGACCGGGGAGCTGTTTTTT
CASSVLAATGELFF
>TRBJ1-2|NA|NA|12|TRBV4-1
TGCGCCAGCAGCCACTCGGACGGGAGGGACACCTTC
CASSHSDGRDTF
>TRBJ2-3|TRBD2|NA|13|TRBV10-3
TGTGCCATCAGAAGACTAGCGGGAGAAACGCAGTATTTT
CAIRRLAGETQYF
>TRBJ1-3|NA|NA|14|TRBV5-1
TGCGCCAGCAGCCCCGACACGGCTGGAAACACCATATATTTT
CASSPDTAGNTIYF
>TRBJ1-5|NA|NA|14|TRBV5-3
TGTGCCAGAAGGGAGGGCAGGGAACGTCAGCCCCAGCATTTT
CARREGRERQPQHF
>TRBJ2-3|TRBD2|NA|15|TRBV10-2
TGCGCCAGCACTCCGACTAGCGGGGCCACAGATACGCAGTATTTT
CASTPTSGATDTQYF
>TRBJ2-3|TRBD2|NA|17|TRBV5-1
TGCGCCAGCAGCTTTGTTCGGACGCGGGAGGGCCGCGATACGCAGTATTTT
CASSFVRTREGRDTQYF